Listed below are T cell receptor beta chains from one sample, sequenced in a study of blood T cell repertoires in COVID-19. Sequenced by immunoSEQ multiplex PCR; TCRdb stores in-frame clones only, minus some. The sample holds around 130,000 clones, about four fifths seen once. Sequences were obtained from peripheral blood. These receptors were collected from a man younger than 45 with COVID-19, enrolled during active disease. CDR3s include the opening cysteine and the closing phenylalanine or tryptophan. Fields, in order: V gene, D gene, clone size, J gene, CDR3 DNA, CDR3 protein. The D gene is left open where the match is weak. Expanded clones are given a class, and other clones once, few, many or no size at all.

V gene: TRBV18; D gene: TRBD1; clone size: -; J gene: TRBJ1-1; CDR3 DNA: TGTGCCAGCTCACCGACGGGACAGGTGAACACTGAAGCTTTCTTT; CDR3 protein: CASSPTGQVNTEAFF
V gene: TRBV20-1; D gene: TRBD2; clone size: -; J gene: TRBJ2-7; CDR3 DNA: TGCAGTGCTAGTTTAGCGGGAGGCGACAAGGGTGAGCAGTACTTC; CDR3 protein: CSASLAGGDKGEQYF
V gene: TRBV3-1/TRBV3-2; D gene: TRBD2; clone size: -; J gene: TRBJ2-2; CDR3 DNA: TGTGCCAGCAGCTTTAGCGGGAGTGGCTTCAGAGGGGAGCTGTTTTTT; CDR3 protein: CASSFSGSGFRGELFF
V gene: TRBV7-8; D gene: -; clone size: -; J gene: TRBJ2-6; CDR3 DNA: TGTGCCAGCAGCTTAGTGCCACTAGCTCCAGGCTCTGGGGCCAACGTCCTGACTTTC; CDR3 protein: CASSLVPLAPGSGANVLTF
V gene: TRBV28; D gene: TRBD1; clone size: -; J gene: TRBJ1-4; CDR3 DNA: TGTGCCACCGTCCCGACAGGGGGCTTCGAGGCACTGTTTTTT; CDR3 protein: CATVPTGGFEALFF
V gene: TRBV4-1; D gene: -; clone size: -; J gene: TRBJ2-1; CDR3 DNA: TGCGCCAGCAGCCAAGCTCAGAGCGCACAGGATGAGCAGTTCTTC; CDR3 protein: CASSQAQSAQDEQFF
V gene: TRBV28; D gene: TRBD1; clone size: -; J gene: TRBJ1-1; CDR3 DNA: TGTGCCAGCAGTTCTTGGACAGGAGAGAGGTCTGAAGCTTTCTTT; CDR3 protein: CASSSWTGERSEAFF
V gene: TRBV27; D gene: -; clone size: -; J gene: TRBJ1-3; CDR3 DNA: TGTGCCAGCCGGCCGGGGGGCGCGGACACCATATATTTT; CDR3 protein: CASRPGGADTIYF
V gene: TRBV25-1; D gene: TRBD1; clone size: once; J gene: TRBJ1-1; CDR3 DNA: TGTGCCAGCAGTGATCGATACAGGGGGCGGAAGAACACTGAAGCTTTCTTT; CDR3 protein: CASSDRYRGRKNTEAFF
V gene: TRBV7-2; D gene: -; clone size: -; J gene: TRBJ1-2; CDR3 DNA: TGTGCCAGCAGCTTAGCCACGGAGTATGGCTACACCTTC; CDR3 protein: CASSLATEYGYTF
V gene: TRBV25-1; D gene: -; clone size: -; J gene: TRBJ1-5; CDR3 DNA: TGTGCCAGCAGTGCAGGGCGTAGCAATCAGCCCCAGCATTTT; CDR3 protein: CASSAGRSNQPQHF